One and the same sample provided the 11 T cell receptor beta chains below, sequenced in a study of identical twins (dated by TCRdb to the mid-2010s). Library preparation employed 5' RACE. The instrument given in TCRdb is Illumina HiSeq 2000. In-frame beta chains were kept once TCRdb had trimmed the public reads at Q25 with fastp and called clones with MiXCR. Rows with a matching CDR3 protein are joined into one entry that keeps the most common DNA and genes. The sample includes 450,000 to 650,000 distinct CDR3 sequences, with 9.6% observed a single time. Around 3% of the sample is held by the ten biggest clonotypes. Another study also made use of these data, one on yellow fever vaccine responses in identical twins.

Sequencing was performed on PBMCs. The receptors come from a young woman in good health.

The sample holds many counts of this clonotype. CDR3 protein: CASTGPSSYEQYF. CDR3 nucleotides: TGTGCCAGCACTGGGCCAAGCTCCTACGAGCAGTACTTC. The rearrangement joins TRBV6-6 to TRBJ2-7; D gene unclear. V was clipped by 7 bases and J by 0 bases, with 10 bases between them. The CDR3 has 13 residues. Germline V lookup: CDR1 MNHNY, CDR2 SVGAGI (reference sequence).

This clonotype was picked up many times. The CDR3, as DNA: TGCGCCAGCAGCTTGCCGTCGGGACAGGGGTCCTACGAGCAGTACTTC. Translation gives CASSLPSGQGSYEQYF. V gene TRBV5-1 combines with J gene TRBJ2-7; 10 nucleotides agree with TRBD1. With V trimmed by 1 base and J by 1 base, 5 bases remained unmatched. CDR1 is SGHRS and CDR2 is YFSETQ in the germline V gene. The CDR3 is 16 amino acids.

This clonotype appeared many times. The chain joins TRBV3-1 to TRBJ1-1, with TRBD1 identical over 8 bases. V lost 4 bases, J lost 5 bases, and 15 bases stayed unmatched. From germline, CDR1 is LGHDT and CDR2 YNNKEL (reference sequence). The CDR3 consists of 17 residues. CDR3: CASSPLRDRRRGTEAFF. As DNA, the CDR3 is TGTGCCAGCAGCCCTCTCCGGGACAGGCGGCGGGGAACTGAAGCTTTCTTT.

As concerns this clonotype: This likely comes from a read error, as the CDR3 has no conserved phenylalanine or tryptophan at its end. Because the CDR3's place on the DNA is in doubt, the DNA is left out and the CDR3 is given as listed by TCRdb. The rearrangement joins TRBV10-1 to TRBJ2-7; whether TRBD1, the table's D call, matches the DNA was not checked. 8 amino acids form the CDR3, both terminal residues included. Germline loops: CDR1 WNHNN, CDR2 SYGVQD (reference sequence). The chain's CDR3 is CASAHRGL.

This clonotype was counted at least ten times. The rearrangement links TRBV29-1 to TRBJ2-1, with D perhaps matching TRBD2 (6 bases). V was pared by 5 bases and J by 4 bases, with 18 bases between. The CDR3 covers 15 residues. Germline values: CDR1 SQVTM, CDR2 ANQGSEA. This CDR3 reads CSVSGRSGVYNEQFF. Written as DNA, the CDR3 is TGCAGCGTTTCCGGTCGTAGCGGAGTTTACAATGAGCAGTTCTTC.

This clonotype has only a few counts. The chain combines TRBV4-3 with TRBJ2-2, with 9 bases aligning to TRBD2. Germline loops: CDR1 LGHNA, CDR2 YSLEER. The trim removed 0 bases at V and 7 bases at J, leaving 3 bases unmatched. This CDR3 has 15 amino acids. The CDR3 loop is CASSQDWREGGELFF. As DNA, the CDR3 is TGCGCCAGCAGCCAAGATTGGCGGGAGGGCGGGGAGCTGTTTTTT.

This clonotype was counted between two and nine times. The CDR3 DNA is TGTGCCAGCAGCAGGACAGTGGAAGGTCAGCCCCAGCATTTT. Translation: CASSRTVEGQPQHF. This sequence joins TRBV7-2 and TRBJ1-5; tentatively, D is TRBD1 (6 bases). In germline, CDR1 is SGHTA, CDR2 FQGNSA. Trimming took off 5 bases at V and 6 bases at J, with 14 bases between the two ends. This CDR3 comprises 14 residues.

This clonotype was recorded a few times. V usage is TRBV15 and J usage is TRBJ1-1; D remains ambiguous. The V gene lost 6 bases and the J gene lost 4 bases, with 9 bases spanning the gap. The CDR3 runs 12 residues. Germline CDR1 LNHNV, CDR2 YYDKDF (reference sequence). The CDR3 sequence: CATRVPGTEAFF. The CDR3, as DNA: TGTGCCACCAGAGTCCCCGGCACTGAAGCTTTCTTT.

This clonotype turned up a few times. CDR3 coding DNA: TGTGCCAGCAGCCAGCCATCTAACGCGGGAGGGTCCTACGAGCAGTACTTC. It is translated as CASSQPSNAGGSYEQYF. The chain is built from TRBV7-9 and TRBJ2-7; the match to TRBD2 covers 9 bases. V lost 5 bases and J lost 1; bases outside the gene matches: 12. This CDR3 contains 17 residues. CDR1 SEHNR and CDR2 FQNEAQ come from the germline V gene (reference sequence).

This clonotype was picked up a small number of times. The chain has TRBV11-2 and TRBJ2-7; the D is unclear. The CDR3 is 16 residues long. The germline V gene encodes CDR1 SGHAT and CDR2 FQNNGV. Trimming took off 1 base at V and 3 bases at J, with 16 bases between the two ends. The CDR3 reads CASSLALGTFFYEQYF. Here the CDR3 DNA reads TGTGCCAGCAGCTTAGCTCTGGGAACTTTTTTCTACGAGCAGTACTTC.

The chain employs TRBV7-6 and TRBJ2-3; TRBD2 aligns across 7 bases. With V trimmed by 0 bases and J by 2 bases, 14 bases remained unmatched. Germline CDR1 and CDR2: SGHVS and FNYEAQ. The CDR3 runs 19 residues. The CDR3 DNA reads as TGTGCCAGCAGCTTAGCCCCAAAGGACGGTCTAGCGGACACAGATACGCAGTATTTT. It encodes CASSLAPKDGLADTDTQYF. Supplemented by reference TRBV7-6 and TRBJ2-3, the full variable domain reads GAGVSQSPRYKVTKRGQDVALRCDPISGHVSLYWYRQALGQGPEFLTYFNYEAQQDKSGLPNDRFSAERPEGSISTLTIQRTEQRDSAMYRCASSLAPKDGLADTDTQYFGPGTRLTVL.